This T cell receptor beta chain emerged from a study of technical replicates of blood from four donors. TCRdb's table, derived via immunoSEQ multiplex PCR, lists solely in-frame clones and lacks some. The table has some 70,000 clones, about 95% seen once. CDR3 length equals 16 residues. V gene TRBV7-5 combines with J gene TRBJ2-5; TRBD2 was called by the table and not checked on the DNA. TRBV7-5 is described as a pseudogene. The TCR was taken from a human donor in good health. Sequenced input: T cells isolated from PBMCs. The CDR3: CVRSLPGLAGQETQYF. The CDR3 DNA is TGTGTCAGAAGCCTACCGGGACTAGCGGGCCAAGAGACCCAGTACTTC.